A selection of T cell receptor beta chains follows, all from one sample in a study of beta chain features in type 1 diabetes. TCRdb's copy holds only in-frame clones and misses some; the assay was immunoSEQ multiplex PCR. The sample includes around 150,000 clones, roughly 10% seen only once; the top ten take roughly 0.7%. The sequenced material came from central memory CD4+ T cells from blood. The receptors originated from a woman in her 30s with type 1 diabetes. Each CDR3 is given with its conserved first and last residue. D genes are given only for firm matches. Expanded clones are given a class, and other clones once, few, many or no size at all.

len: 16; abundance: -; j_gene: TRBJ2-3; v_gene: TRBV5-4; d_gene: -; CDR3aa: CASSLGQGHPGDTQYF; CDR3nt: TGTGCCAGCAGCTTGGGGCAGGGCCATCCTGGGGATACGCAGTATTTT
len: 14; abundance: few; j_gene: TRBJ2-3; v_gene: TRBV19; d_gene: TRBD2; CDR3aa: CASRTSGGTDTQYF; CDR3nt: TGTGCCAGCAGGACTAGCGGCGGCACAGATACGCAGTATTTT
len: 16; abundance: few; j_gene: TRBJ2-1; v_gene: TRBV28; d_gene: -; CDR3aa: CASSPLRGKGDNEQFF; CDR3nt: TGTGCCAGCAGCCCCCTCCGAGGTAAAGGCGACAATGAGCAGTTCTTC
len: 13; abundance: few; j_gene: TRBJ2-7; v_gene: TRBV28; d_gene: TRBD1; CDR3aa: CASRNSGGEEQYF; CDR3nt: TGTGCCAGCAGGAACTCAGGGGGAGAGGAGCAGTACTTC
len: 15; abundance: -; j_gene: TRBJ1-1; v_gene: TRBV18; d_gene: -; CDR3aa: CASSRNAGRGTEAFF; CDR3nt: TGTGCCAGCTCACGCAACGCGGGGCGGGGCACTGAAGCTTTCTTT
len: 11; abundance: -; j_gene: TRBJ2-7; v_gene: TRBV20-1; d_gene: -; CDR3aa: CSAQGSYEQYF; CDR3nt: TGCAGTGCTCAGGGTTCCTACGAGCAGTACTTC
len: 17; abundance: -; j_gene: TRBJ2-7; v_gene: TRBV7-9; d_gene: TRBD2; CDR3aa: CASSLGSGGSIPYEQYF; CDR3nt: TGTGCCAGCAGCTTAGGTTCGGGAGGGTCGATTCCCTACGAGCAGTACTTC
len: 15; abundance: few; j_gene: TRBJ2-5; v_gene: TRBV5-1; d_gene: -; CDR3aa: CASSLYGDSKETQYF; CDR3nt: TGCGCCAGCAGCTTATATGGCGACTCAAAAGAGACCCAGTACTTC
len: 14; abundance: -; j_gene: TRBJ2-7; v_gene: TRBV5-1; d_gene: -; CDR3aa: CASSLDGSSYEQYF; CDR3nt: TGCGCCAGCAGTCTCGACGGGAGCTCCTACGAGCAGTACTTC
len: 13; abundance: -; j_gene: TRBJ2-7; v_gene: TRBV2; d_gene: -; CDR3aa: CASSVPVSYEQYF; CDR3nt: TGTGCCAGCAGTGTTCCGGTATCCTACGAGCAGTACTTC
len: 16; abundance: few; j_gene: TRBJ1-2; v_gene: TRBV4-1; d_gene: TRBD1; CDR3aa: CASSQDRQGGQRGYTF; CDR3nt: TGCGCCAGCAGCCAAGATCGACAGGGAGGACAAAGGGGCTACACCTTC
len: 13; abundance: -; j_gene: TRBJ2-7; v_gene: TRBV29-1; d_gene: TRBD1; CDR3aa: CSVRQGPTYEQYF; CDR3nt: TGCAGCGTTCGACAGGGACCCACCTACGAGCAGTACTTC
len: 16; abundance: many; j_gene: TRBJ2-5; v_gene: TRBV9; d_gene: -; CDR3aa: CASSVGVYAGQETQYF; CDR3nt: TGTGCCAGCAGCGTAGGAGTATATGCGGGTCAAGAGACCCAGTACTTC
len: 14; abundance: -; j_gene: TRBJ2-5; v_gene: TRBV10-3; d_gene: TRBD2; CDR3aa: CAISVTSGQETQYF; CDR3nt: TGTGCCATCAGTGTGACTAGCGGGCAAGAGACCCAGTACTTC
len: 12; abundance: few; j_gene: TRBJ1-5; v_gene: TRBV7-2; d_gene: -; CDR3aa: CASSSRAQPQHF; CDR3nt: TGTGCCAGCAGCTCCAGGGCTCAGCCCCAGCATTTT
len: 14; abundance: -; j_gene: TRBJ1-4; v_gene: TRBV6-5; d_gene: TRBD1; CDR3aa: CASSKQGGNEKLFF; CDR3nt: TGTGCCAGCAGTAAACAGGGGGGGAATGAAAAACTGTTTTTT
len: 14; abundance: -; j_gene: TRBJ2-3; v_gene: TRBV10-1; d_gene: -; CDR3aa: CASSESRYSDTQYF; CDR3nt: TGCGCCAGCAGTGAGTCTAGATATTCAGATACGCAGTATTTT
len: 14; abundance: -; j_gene: TRBJ1-1; v_gene: TRBV10-3; d_gene: -; CDR3aa: CAISEQGMNTEAFF; CDR3nt: TGTGCCATCAGTGAGCAGGGTATGAACACTGAAGCTTTCTTT
len: 13; abundance: few; j_gene: TRBJ1-2; v_gene: TRBV11-3; d_gene: -; CDR3aa: CASSLGQDYGYTF; CDR3nt: TGTGCCAGCAGCTTAGGACAGGACTATGGCTACACCTTC
len: 11; abundance: -; j_gene: TRBJ2-7; v_gene: TRBV5-1; d_gene: -; CDR3aa: CVFASSYEQYF; CDR3nt: TGCGTTTTTGCGAGCTCCTACGAGCAGTACTTC
len: 14; abundance: -; j_gene: TRBJ1-3; v_gene: TRBV27; d_gene: TRBD1; CDR3aa: CASSRTGAGNTIYF; CDR3nt: TGTGCCAGCAGTAGGACAGGGGCTGGAAACACCATATATTTT
len: 15; abundance: few; j_gene: TRBJ2-1; v_gene: TRBV7-9; d_gene: TRBD2; CDR3aa: CASSLLAGGNDEQFF; CDR3nt: TGTGCCAGCAGCTTACTCGCGGGAGGAAACGATGAGCAGTTCTTC
len: 19; abundance: -; j_gene: TRBJ1-2; v_gene: TRBV29-1; d_gene: TRBD1; CDR3aa: CSATQPQHPTTGSNYGYTF; CDR3nt: TGCAGCGCCACACAACCCCAACATCCCACGACAGGGTCTAACTATGGCTACACCTTC
len: 13; abundance: -; j_gene: TRBJ2-5; v_gene: TRBV6-5; d_gene: TRBD2; CDR3aa: CASSEAGAETQYF; CDR3nt: TGTGCCAGCAGTGAAGCGGGAGCAGAGACCCAGTACTTC
len: 15; abundance: -; j_gene: TRBJ2-3; v_gene: TRBV19; d_gene: -; CDR3aa: CASSRLGGNTDTQYF; CDR3nt: TGTGCCAGTAGTAGGTTGGGCGGGAACACAGATACGCAGTATTTT
len: 16; abundance: few; j_gene: TRBJ2-3; v_gene: TRBV10-3; d_gene: -; CDR3aa: CAISESGRSSTDTQYF; CDR3nt: TGTGCCATCAGTGAGTCTGGCAGGTCTAGCACAGATACGCAGTATTTT
len: 15; abundance: -; j_gene: TRBJ2-1; v_gene: TRBV7-9; d_gene: -; CDR3aa: CASSFLSGSYNEQFF; CDR3nt: TGTGCCAGCAGCTTTCTTAGCGGCTCCTACAATGAGCAGTTCTTC
len: 14; abundance: -; j_gene: TRBJ1-1; v_gene: TRBV11-2; d_gene: -; CDR3aa: CASSSYQGLSEAFF; CDR3nt: TGTGCCAGCAGCAGTTACCAGGGTCTGAGTGAAGCTTTCTTT
len: 14; abundance: many; j_gene: TRBJ2-3; v_gene: TRBV5-4; d_gene: -; CDR3aa: CASSPGLSTDTQYF; CDR3nt: TGTGCCAGCAGTCCGGGACTCAGCACAGATACGCAGTATTTT
len: 13; abundance: -; j_gene: TRBJ2-5; v_gene: TRBV5-1; d_gene: -; CDR3aa: CASSLAQQETQYF; CDR3nt: TGCGCCAGCAGCTTGGCACAGCAAGAGACCCAGTACTTC
len: 13; abundance: -; j_gene: TRBJ2-7; v_gene: TRBV4-1; d_gene: -; CDR3aa: CASSQTQTYEQYF; CDR3nt: TGCGCCAGCAGCCAAACCCAGACCTACGAGCAGTACTTC
len: 14; abundance: -; j_gene: TRBJ1-5; v_gene: TRBV18; d_gene: -; CDR3aa: CASSPGWGDQPQHF; CDR3nt: TGTGCCAGCTCACCAGGGTGGGGAGACCAGCCCCAGCATTTT
len: 15; abundance: few; j_gene: TRBJ2-1; v_gene: TRBV6-5; d_gene: -; CDR3aa: CASSSHRDMYNEQFF; CDR3nt: TGTGCCAGCAGTTCCCACCGGGACATGTACAATGAGCAGTTCTTC
len: 11; abundance: many; j_gene: TRBJ2-7; v_gene: TRBV15; d_gene: TRBD1; CDR3aa: CATGQGYEQYF; CDR3nt: TGTGCCACCGGACAGGGCTACGAGCAGTACTTC
len: 13; abundance: -; j_gene: TRBJ2-5; v_gene: TRBV5-1; d_gene: -; CDR3aa: CASSLAQQETQYF; CDR3nt: TGCGCCAGCAGCTTGGCGCAGCAAGAGACCCAGTACTTC
len: 16; abundance: few; j_gene: TRBJ1-1; v_gene: TRBV18; d_gene: TRBD1; CDR3aa: CASSHTQGAGNTEAFF; CDR3nt: TGTGCCAGCTCACACACTCAGGGGGCGGGGAACACTGAAGCTTTCTTT
len: 16; abundance: few; j_gene: TRBJ2-2; v_gene: TRBV30; d_gene: -; CDR3aa: CAWSVLGSASTGELFF; CDR3nt: TGTGCCTGGAGTGTACTCGGGAGCGCAAGCACCGGGGAGCTGTTTTTT
len: 17; abundance: few; j_gene: TRBJ1-5; v_gene: TRBV4-2; d_gene: TRBD1; CDR3aa: CASSQDWADRGYQPQHF; CDR3nt: TGTGCCAGCAGCCAAGATTGGGCGGACAGGGGCTATCAGCCCCAGCATTTT
len: 14; abundance: -; j_gene: TRBJ1-2; v_gene: TRBV28; d_gene: -; CDR3aa: CASSVDSGRYGYTF; CDR3nt: TGTGCCAGCAGTGTGGACAGCGGAAGGTATGGCTACACCTTC
len: 15; abundance: -; j_gene: TRBJ2-1; v_gene: TRBV28; d_gene: TRBD2; CDR3aa: CASSFPGGGFDEQFF; CDR3nt: TGTGCCAGCAGTTTCCCGGGAGGGGGGTTTGATGAGCAGTTCTTC
len: 11; abundance: few; j_gene: TRBJ2-3; v_gene: TRBV5-1; d_gene: -; CDR3aa: CASSFLDTQYF; CDR3nt: TGCGCCAGCAGCTTCCTCGATACGCAGTATTTT
len: 17; abundance: -; j_gene: TRBJ2-1; v_gene: TRBV28; d_gene: TRBD2; CDR3aa: CASSSPFSSGIRYEQFF; CDR3nt: TGTGCCAGCAGTTCCCCTTTTAGCAGCGGGATTCGGTATGAGCAGTTCTTC
len: 15; abundance: few; j_gene: TRBJ2-1; v_gene: TRBV5-1; d_gene: TRBD2; CDR3aa: CASSLTSGSYNEQFF; CDR3nt: TGCGCCAGCAGCCTGACTAGCGGGAGCTACAATGAGCAGTTCTTC
len: 10; abundance: few; j_gene: TRBJ1-1; v_gene: TRBV29-1; d_gene: TRBD1; CDR3aa: CSAGQAEAFF; CDR3nt: TGCAGCGCCGGACAGGCTGAAGCTTTCTTT
len: 16; abundance: few; j_gene: TRBJ2-4; v_gene: TRBV6-6; d_gene: TRBD1; CDR3aa: CASSQQGPVAKNIQYF; CDR3nt: TGTGCCAGCAGTCAACAGGGGCCAGTAGCCAAAAACATTCAGTACTTC
len: 16; abundance: few; j_gene: TRBJ1-2; v_gene: TRBV7-2; d_gene: TRBD1; CDR3aa: CASSLVGTGQVYGYTF; CDR3nt: TGTGCCAGCAGCTTGGTCGGTACAGGACAGGTCTATGGCTACACCTTC
len: 15; abundance: few; j_gene: TRBJ1-6; v_gene: TRBV12-5; d_gene: -; CDR3aa: CASGLVTGYGSPLHF; CDR3nt: TGTGCTAGTGGTTTGGTCACAGGGTACGGCTCACCCCTCCACTTT
len: 14; abundance: -; j_gene: TRBJ2-1; v_gene: TRBV19; d_gene: TRBD2; CDR3aa: CASTSGTTYNEQFF; CDR3nt: TGTGCCAGTACCTCCGGGACTACGTACAATGAGCAGTTCTTC
len: 15; abundance: few; j_gene: TRBJ2-7; v_gene: TRBV14; d_gene: -; CDR3aa: CASSQYTSLSYEQYF; CDR3nt: TGTGCCAGCAGCCAATATACTAGTTTGTCCTACGAGCAGTACTTC
len: 13; abundance: -; j_gene: TRBJ1-5; v_gene: TRBV29-1; d_gene: TRBD1; CDR3aa: CSVQGQGGQPQHF; CDR3nt: TGCAGCGTACAGGGACAGGGAGGTCAGCCCCAGCATTTT
len: 12; abundance: -; j_gene: TRBJ1-2; v_gene: TRBV30; d_gene: TRBD1; CDR3aa: CAWSGQGYGYTF; CDR3nt: TGTGCCTGGAGTGGACAGGGTTATGGCTACACCTTC
len: 14; abundance: few; j_gene: TRBJ2-5; v_gene: TRBV5-1; d_gene: -; CDR3aa: CASSLEGAQETQYF; CDR3nt: TGCGCCAGCAGCTTGGAGGGAGCGCAAGAGACCCAGTACTTC
len: 15; abundance: -; j_gene: TRBJ2-2; v_gene: TRBV2; d_gene: -; CDR3aa: CASSVSRAMPGELFF; CDR3nt: TGTGCCAGCAGTGTGTCCAGGGCGATGCCCGGGGAGCTGTTTTTT
len: 12; abundance: few; j_gene: TRBJ1-5; v_gene: TRBV12-5; d_gene: -; CDR3aa: CASGSGNQPQHF; CDR3nt: TGTGCTAGTGGTTCAGGGAATCAGCCCCAGCATTTT
len: 14; abundance: few; j_gene: TRBJ1-5; v_gene: TRBV7-2; d_gene: -; CDR3aa: CASSVTWRSGSQHF; CDR3nt: TGTGCCAGCAGCGTGACCTGGCGTTCGGGGTCCCAGCATTTT
len: 16; abundance: -; j_gene: TRBJ2-7; v_gene: TRBV28; d_gene: TRBD2; CDR3aa: CASSQTVVAGAYEQYF; CDR3nt: TGTGCCAGCAGCCAGACGGTGGTAGCGGGAGCGTACGAGCAGTACTTC
len: 17; abundance: few; j_gene: TRBJ2-6; v_gene: TRBV11-1; d_gene: -; CDR3aa: CASSSIRTGSGANVLTF; CDR3nt: TGTGCCAGCAGCTCGATCCGCACAGGTTCCGGGGCCAACGTCCTGACTTTC
len: 16; abundance: -; j_gene: TRBJ2-5; v_gene: TRBV7-9; d_gene: -; CDR3aa: CASRLKGSTAQETQYF; CDR3nt: TGTGCCAGCAGGTTGAAAGGATCTACAGCCCAAGAGACCCAGTACTTC
len: 12; abundance: -; j_gene: TRBJ1-4; v_gene: TRBV7-9; d_gene: -; CDR3aa: CASSSTGEKLFF; CDR3nt: TGTGCCAGCAGCTCAACGGGGGAGAAACTGTTTTTT
len: 15; abundance: -; j_gene: TRBJ2-2; v_gene: TRBV29-1; d_gene: -; CDR3aa: CSVEKTGLNTGELFF; CDR3nt: TGCAGCGTTGAGAAAACAGGATTGAACACCGGGGAGCTGTTTTTT